In its sample, the clone carrying this T cell receptor beta chain was seen a few times. The antigen is undetermined. V trimming: 4 bases; J trimming: 7 bases; junction bases outside the gene matches: 7. The CDR3 totals 15 residues. Researchers attached unique molecular identifiers to individual cDNA molecules. A single record per CDR3 protein comes from TCRdb applying MiXCR to the 5' RACE reads. This sample has tens of thousands of distinct CDR3 sequences, with 9.5% to 10% found just once. This sample was taken from a study of early T cells in non-severe SARS-CoV-2 infection. Study in general: Bulk RNA taken from unsorted whole blood was sequenced, leaving chains unpaired. Study conclusions and caveats: VDJdb-based matching was biased toward anti-spike CD8 responses and missed private and CD4 specificities.

This sequence joins TRBV12-3 or TRBV12-4 and TRBJ2-1; 10 bases match TRBD2. This TCR was sampled from an adult who was a healthcare worker with PCR-confirmed SARS-CoV-2 infection or an uninfected control (not recorded which). Sequencing was done on a sample of whole blood. CDR3 DNA sequence: TGTGCCAGCAGTTGGGAGAGCGGGGGGGCAAATGAGCAGTTCTTC. It is translated as CASSWESGGANEQFF.